These T cell receptor beta chains were read from a single sample in a study of beta chain features in type 1 diabetes. Clones were sequenced by immunoSEQ multiplex PCR, and TCRdb holds only the in-frame ones, with some missing. The sample lists 400,000 or so clones, over 8.5% occurring once. Sequencing was performed on central memory CD4+ T cells from blood. The source is a man younger than 40 with type 1 diabetes. The CDR3 runs from the conserved cysteine through the conserved F or W. The D gene is left open where the match is weak. Expanded clones get a size class; other rows say once, few or many, or leave the size out.

V gene: TRBV11-1; J gene: TRBJ1-1; clone size: few; D gene: NA; CDR3 DNA: TGTGCCAGCAGCTTAGATGACGGAAAAAACACTGAAGCTTTCTTT; CDR3 protein: CASSLDDGKNTEAFF
V gene: TRBV29-1; J gene: TRBJ1-1; clone size: few; D gene: NA; CDR3 DNA: TGCAGCGTTGATAAATCGGGGGTGAACACTGAAGCTTTCTTT; CDR3 protein: CSVDKSGVNTEAFF
V gene: TRBV5-4; J gene: TRBJ2-3; clone size: few; D gene: NA; CDR3 DNA: TGTGCCAGCGGCGATAGCACAGATACGCAGTATTTT; CDR3 protein: CASGDSTDTQYF
V gene: TRBV6-6; J gene: TRBJ1-2; clone size: NA; D gene: NA; CDR3 DNA: TGTGCCAGCAGCTTTTTGGACAGAGGCTACACCTTC; CDR3 protein: CASSFLDRGYTF
V gene: TRBV5-4; J gene: TRBJ2-5; clone size: few; D gene: NA; CDR3 DNA: TGTGCCAGCAGCTTAGGAGTGGTACAAGAGACCCAGTACTTC; CDR3 protein: CASSLGVVQETQYF
V gene: TRBV6-1; J gene: TRBJ1-2; clone size: few; D gene: NA; CDR3 DNA: TGTGCCAGCAGTGAGGGCCGGGGCAACTATGGCTACACCTTC; CDR3 protein: CASSEGRGNYGYTF
V gene: TRBV5-4; J gene: TRBJ1-1; clone size: few; D gene: TRBD1; CDR3 DNA: TGTGCCAGCAGATTAACAGGGGGGACTGAAGCTTTCTTT; CDR3 protein: CASRLTGGTEAFF
V gene: TRBV7-9; J gene: TRBJ2-7; clone size: few; D gene: TRBD2; CDR3 DNA: TGTGCCAGCAGCTCCCGACTAGCGGGACCCTCCTACGAGCAGTACTTC; CDR3 protein: CASSSRLAGPSYEQYF
V gene: TRBV19; J gene: TRBJ2-7; clone size: few; D gene: NA; CDR3 DNA: TGTGCCAGTAGGCTACAGGCCCACTCCTACGAGCAGTACTTC; CDR3 protein: CASRLQAHSYEQYF
V gene: TRBV28; J gene: TRBJ2-5; clone size: many; D gene: NA; CDR3 DNA: TGTGCCAGCAGTCCTGGGACTTCCGGAAGGCGGGAGACCCAGTACTTC; CDR3 protein: CASSPGTSGRRETQYF
V gene: TRBV29-1; J gene: TRBJ2-3; clone size: few; D gene: NA; CDR3 DNA: TGCAGCCTAGCTCAGGATACGCAGTATTTT; CDR3 protein: CSLAQDTQYF
V gene: TRBV29-1; J gene: TRBJ2-1; clone size: few; D gene: TRBD1; CDR3 DNA: TGCAGCCTACCAGGGGGCCGTTACAATGAGCAGTTCTTC; CDR3 protein: CSLPGGRYNEQFF
V gene: TRBV28; J gene: TRBJ2-6; clone size: few; D gene: NA; CDR3 DNA: TGTGCCAGCAGTTCCGGCGGAAATAGCGGATCTGGGGCCAACGTCCTGACTTTC; CDR3 protein: CASSSGGNSGSGANVLTF
V gene: TRBV6-1; J gene: TRBJ2-2; clone size: few; D gene: TRBD1; CDR3 DNA: TGTGCCAGCAGTGGGACGACAGGGGCGCGGACCGGGGAGCTGTTTTTT; CDR3 protein: CASSGTTGARTGELFF
V gene: TRBV9; J gene: TRBJ2-3; clone size: NA; D gene: NA; CDR3 DNA: TGTGCCAGCAGCGTAGAGACAGGGAGGGCAGATACGCAGTATTTT; CDR3 protein: CASSVETGRADTQYF
V gene: TRBV28; J gene: TRBJ1-2; clone size: NA; D gene: NA; CDR3 DNA: TGTGCCAGCAGCCGAGGAGCGAGGCCCTACTACACCTTC; CDR3 protein: CASSRGARPYYTF
V gene: TRBV6-5; J gene: TRBJ1-1; clone size: few; D gene: NA; CDR3 DNA: TGTGCCAGCAGTTACCAACAGATGAACACTGAAGCTTTCTTT; CDR3 protein: CASSYQQMNTEAFF
V gene: TRBV5-1; J gene: TRBJ2-2; clone size: NA; D gene: NA; CDR3 DNA: TGCGCCAGCAGCTTGGGGGCTTCTGTCCACACCGGGGAGCTGTTTTTT; CDR3 protein: CASSLGASVHTGELFF
V gene: TRBV28; J gene: TRBJ1-5; clone size: once; D gene: TRBD1; CDR3 DNA: TGTGCCAGCAGTCTCCTTACAGGGGGCCGGGGCAATCAGCCCCAGCATTTT; CDR3 protein: CASSLLTGGRGNQPQHF
V gene: TRBV6-5; J gene: TRBJ2-7; clone size: few; D gene: TRBD2; CDR3 DNA: TGTGCCTCAAATCTTGCGGGAGGGTACGAGCAGTACTTC; CDR3 protein: CASNLAGGYEQYF
V gene: TRBV30; J gene: TRBJ1-1; clone size: many; D gene: NA; CDR3 DNA: TGTGCCTGGAGTGTAGAGGGTGGAGGGAGGACTTTCTTT; CDR3 protein: CAWSVEGGGRTFF
V gene: TRBV18; J gene: TRBJ1-4; clone size: NA; D gene: TRBD1; CDR3 DNA: TGTGCCAGCTCACCACTGGGACAGTCTAATGAAAAACTGTTTTTT; CDR3 protein: CASSPLGQSNEKLFF
V gene: TRBV10-3; J gene: TRBJ2-1; clone size: NA; D gene: TRBD2; CDR3 DNA: TGTGCCATCAGTGAGCTCGCGGGAGATGGGGAGCAGTTCTTC; CDR3 protein: CAISELAGDGEQFF